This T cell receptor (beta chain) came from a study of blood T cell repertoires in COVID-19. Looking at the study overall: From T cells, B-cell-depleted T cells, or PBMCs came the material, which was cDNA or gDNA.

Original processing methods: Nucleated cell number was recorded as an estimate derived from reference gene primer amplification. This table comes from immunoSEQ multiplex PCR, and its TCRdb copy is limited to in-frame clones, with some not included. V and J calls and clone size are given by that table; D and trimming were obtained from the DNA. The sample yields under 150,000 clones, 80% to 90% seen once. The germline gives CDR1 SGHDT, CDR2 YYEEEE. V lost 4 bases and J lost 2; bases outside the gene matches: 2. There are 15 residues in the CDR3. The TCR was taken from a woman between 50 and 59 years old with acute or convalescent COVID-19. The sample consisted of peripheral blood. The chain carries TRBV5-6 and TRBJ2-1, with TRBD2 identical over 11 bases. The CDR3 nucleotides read TGTGCCAGCAGCGTAGCGGGAGGGCCCTACAATGAGCAGTTCTTC. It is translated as CASSVAGGPYNEQFF.